What follows is one T cell receptor beta chain and its context. Its antigen is currently unknown. Profiled with immunoSEQ multiplex PCR; TCRdb holds only in-frame clones, not every one. The sample records over 130,000 clones, nearly 95% being singletons. CDR1 is SEHNR and CDR2 is FQNEAQ in the germline V gene (reference sequence). The CDR3 extends over 15 amino acids. Trimming removed 2 bases at V and 9 bases at J, with 17 bases between. This sample is drawn from a study of T cell responses to AZD1222 COVID-19 vaccine. Overall study results and limits: At baseline, seropositivity was found in only a handful of AZD1222 recipients. Spike-specific TCR breadth and depth grew following two AZD1222 doses. The peak T cell response came first, and repertoires were sampled only after it. Donors in the cohort were predominantly white British and more often female, and clonal diversity was possibly underestimated.

The clonotype comes from an adult who received the AZD1222 COVID-19 vaccine. The sequencing used peripheral blood, collected 28 days after the second AZD1222 dose. The chain carries TRBV7-9 and TRBJ1-3; no reliable D call. The CDR3 DNA reads TGTGCCAGCAGCTTAAATCCCTCGGGTGGTGGCACCATATATTTT. It is translated as CASSLNPSGGGTIYF.